This TCR beta chain is drawn from a study of cytomegalovirus exposure and HLA in healthy donors. At the level of the study: It was reported in a later analysis that the same platform had been used for the 120 validation repertoires as for the approximately 670 first-cohort repertoires.

These donors were members of the 120-subject validation cohort, a group separate from the roughly 670-subject first cohort. The CDR3 runs 13 residues. The germline V gene has CDR1 MRHNA and CDR2 SNTAGT. Trimming stripped 6 bases from V and 4 bases from J, with 12 bases between. Regarding the study as a whole: Accounts indicate the classifier identified cytomegalovirus status with strong specificity and sensitivity. The study designated roughly 160 TCR beta chains cytomegalovirus-associated.

Produced via immunoSEQ multiplex PCR; TCRdb's table is partial and in-frame only. The sample holds 80,000 or so clones, 95% seen once. A note on this clone: Its antigen is still unknown.

The sequencing input was PBMCs. The chain couples TRBV6-4 to TRBJ1-1; no clear D. This clonotype was sampled from a woman aged 18-29 years in good health and CMV-seronegative. CDR3 nucleotides: TGTGCCAGCAGCCCCAACCCGGGCACTGAAGCTTTCTTT. This gives the protein CASSPNPGTEAFF.